The rows below give T cell receptor beta chains drawn from one sample of a study of identical twins. TCRdb called the 5' RACE reads again in MiXCR, with one record for every CDR3 protein. Here the sample spans a few hundred thousand distinct CDR3 sequences, 6.5% being singletons. In addition, the sample was reused for a study of T cells expressing NK-cell markers.

Specimen: CD8+ T cells sorted from blood. The receptor source for this set is a woman younger than 30 in good health. Each CDR3 is given with its conserved first and last residue. Each record gives: D gene, J gene, V gene, clone size, CDR3 protein, CDR3 DNA. The D gene is left open where the match is weak. Size tells how often a clone was seen (once, few, many) or the class of an expanded clone, and some rows leave it out.

TRBD1,TRBJ2-7,TRBV3-1,many,CASSQGWGQAYEQYF,TGTGCCAGCAGCCAAGGGTGGGGACAGGCCTACGAGCAGTACTTC
TRBD2,TRBJ2-3,TRBV9,many,CASSVGGSGDTQYF,TGTGCCAGCAGCGTAGGCGGGAGCGGAGATACGCAGTATTTT
.,TRBJ2-3,TRBV6-2/TRBV6-3,medium-sized,CASSSGEWSTDTQYF,TGTGCCAGCAGTTCCGGAGAGTGGAGCACAGATACGCAGTATTTT
.,TRBJ2-1,TRBV3-1,many,CASSPDFSYNEQFF,TGTGCCAGCAGCCCGGATTTCTCCTACAATGAGCAGTTCTTC
TRBD2,TRBJ2-7,TRBV7-9,few,CASSLGFGLAELYEQYF,TGTGCCAGCAGCTTAGGGTTCGGACTAGCGGAGCTCTACGAGCAGTACTTC
.,TRBJ2-5,TRBV2,few,CASSVPPKETQYF,TGTGCCAGCAGTGTCCCCCCTAAAGAGACCCAGTACTTC
.,TRBJ2-1,TRBV5-5,few,CASTTWGRREQFF,TGTGCCAGCACCACCTGGGGTAGGCGTGAGCAGTTCTTC
TRBD2,TRBJ2-1,TRBV6-5,few,CASSYSAGSSYNEQFF,TGTGCCAGCAGTTATTCAGCGGGAAGCTCCTACAATGAGCAGTTCTTC
TRBD2,TRBJ2-1,TRBV12-3/TRBV12-4,many,CASSLAGLAGASYNEQFF,TGTGCCAGCAGTTTAGCAGGACTAGCGGGGGCCTCCTACAATGAGCAGTTCTTC
TRBD2,TRBJ2-3,TRBV29-1,.,CSVEFRAGAYTDTQYF,TGCAGCGTTGAATTTCGAGCGGGGGCGTACACAGATACGCAGTATTTT
TRBD2,TRBJ2-1,TRBV29-1,.,CSVGLAGARSWDEQFF,TGCAGCGTCGGACTAGCGGGAGCTCGGTCCTGGGATGAGCAGTTCTTC
TRBD1,TRBJ1-6,TRBV7-6,.,CASSLDGQGGDSPLHF,TGTGCCAGCAGCTTGGACGGACAGGGTGGGGATTCACCCCTCCACTTT
.,TRBJ2-1,TRBV5-6,many,CASSMGLNNEQFF,TGTGCCAGCAGCATGGGACTGAACAATGAGCAGTTCTTC
.,TRBJ1-2,TRBV29-1,.,CSVPEEYSRGGYTF,TGCAGCGTTCCTGAAGAGTACAGCCGCGGGGGCTACACCTTC
.,TRBJ2-7,TRBV5-6,.,CASSWGDYEQYF,TGTGCCAGCAGCTGGGGGGACTACGAGCAGTACTTC
.,TRBJ2-1,TRBV5-1,many,CASRPEVGYNEQFF,TGCGCCAGCAGGCCTGAGGTGGGGTACAATGAGCAGTTCTTC
.,TRBJ2-1,TRBV2,few,CASKTGPQFF,TGTGCCAGCAAGACAGGACCGCAGTTCTTC
.,TRBJ2-7,TRBV7-3,many,CASSLTGYGGDEQYF,TGTGCCAGCAGCTTAACCGGGTATGGGGGAGACGAGCAGTACTTC
TRBD1,TRBJ2-7,TRBV20-1,.,CSAPSGDSLYEQYF,TGCAGTGCCCCATCCGGGGACAGCCTTTACGAGCAGTACTTC
TRBD2,TRBJ2-3,TRBV6-1,few,CASRISGRAADTQYF,TGTGCCAGCCGGATTAGCGGGAGGGCCGCAGATACGCAGTATTTT
.,TRBJ1-4,TRBV20-1,few,CSARATGSGEKLFF,TGCAGTGCTAGAGCTACAGGGAGCGGTGAAAAACTGTTTTTT
TRBD1,TRBJ1-2,TRBV11-2,few,CASSLGTGAGYTF,TGTGCCAGCAGCTTAGGGACAGGGGCTGGCTACACCTTC
.,TRBJ2-5,TRBV9,few,CASSPRVGETQYF,TGTGCCAGCAGCCCACGTGTAGGGGAGACCCAGTACTTC
.,TRBJ2-3,TRBV3-1,few,CASSPRPRASTDTQYF,TGTGCCAGCAGTCCTAGGCCTCGTGCTAGCACAGATACGCAGTATTTT
.,TRBJ1-2,TRBV12-3/TRBV12-4,few,CASSLERGYGYTF,TGTGCCAGCAGTTTGGAAAGGGGCTATGGCTACACCTTC
TRBD2,TRBJ2-1,TRBV20-1,.,CSAGLSYNEQFF,TGCAGTGCGGGACTATCCTACAATGAGCAGTTCTTC
.,TRBJ1-4,TRBV2,many,CASTSPGRDEKLFF,TGTGCCAGCACTTCCCCGGGCAGGGATGAAAAACTGTTTTTT
.,TRBJ1-2,TRBV5-1,few,CASSLAFAGVYYGYTF,TGCGCCAGCAGCTTGGCCTTCGCAGGGGTATACTATGGCTACACCTTC
TRBD1,TRBJ2-7,TRBV5-5,few,CASSLEGTGVYEQYF,TGTGCCAGCAGCTTGGAGGGGACAGGGGTCTACGAGCAGTACTTC
.,TRBJ1-6,TRBV5-1,.,CASADFPLDNSPLHF,TGCGCCAGCGCAGATTTCCCACTTGATAATTCACCCCTCCACTTT
.,TRBJ2-7,TRBV6-6,few,CASSLPGQYEQYF,TGTGCCAGCAGCCTGCCGGGTCAGTACGAGCAGTACTTC
.,TRBJ1-2,TRBV25-1,.,CASSEGRTYGYTF,TGTGCCAGCAGTGAGGGGCGGACATATGGCTACACCTTC
TRBD2,TRBJ2-3,TRBV7-9,.,CASSLSGSETDTQYF,TGTGCCAGCAGCTTAAGCGGGAGCGAAACAGATACGCAGTATTTT
TRBD2,TRBJ2-7,TRBV24-1,.,CATSDGSSGRTSFYEQYF,TGTGCCACCAGTGATGGATCTAGCGGGAGGACGTCATTCTACGAGCAGTACTTC
.,TRBJ2-1,TRBV11-3,.,CASSTLGSADEQFF,TGTGCCAGCAGCACCCTTGGTTCGGCCGATGAGCAGTTCTTC
TRBD1,TRBJ2-1,TRBV7-9,.,CASSSLYRGSSYNEQFF,TGTGCCAGCAGCTCGCTGTACAGGGGAAGCTCCTACAATGAGCAGTTCTTC
.,TRBJ2-7,TRBV20-1,.,CSANQDTAFYEQYF,TGCAGTGCTAATCAGGATACGGCCTTCTACGAGCAGTACTTC
.,TRBJ1-1,TRBV15,few,CATSRTDSSYTEAFF,TGTGCCACCAGCAGAACGGACAGTTCCTACACTGAAGCTTTCTTT
.,TRBJ1-5,TRBV5-1,many,CASSPEPANQPQHF,TGCGCCAGCAGCCCCGAACCTGCGAATCAGCCCCAGCATTTT
TRBD2,TRBJ2-1,TRBV4-1,few,CASSQETSGPSNEQFF,TGCGCCAGCAGCCAAGAGACTAGCGGTCCGAGCAATGAGCAGTTCTTC
.,TRBJ1-2,TRBV27,few,CASSLSQEGGYTF,TGTGCCAGCAGTTTAAGCCAGGAGGGGGGCTACACCTTC
TRBD1,TRBJ2-3,TRBV20-1,many,CSARDLDGTGYTDTQYF,TGCAGTGCTAGAGATCTGGACGGGACAGGCTACACAGATACGCAGTATTTT
.,TRBJ2-7,TRBV12-5,.,CASENGHEQYF,TGTGCTAGTGAGAACGGCCACGAGCAGTACTTC
TRBD2,TRBJ2-1,TRBV6-5,few,CASSYAGVGDEQFF,TGTGCCAGCAGTTACGCGGGAGTGGGCGATGAGCAGTTCTTC
TRBD2,TRBJ2-1,TRBV15,many,CATSPQTSGPYNEQFF,TGTGCCACCAGCCCCCAGACTAGCGGCCCCTACAATGAGCAGTTCTTC
TRBD2,TRBJ2-1,TRBV7-3,.,CASSLQHSGAYSYNEQFF,TGTGCCAGCAGCTTGCAGCATAGCGGGGCCTATTCCTACAATGAGCAGTTCTTC
.,TRBJ1-5,TRBV7-2,.,CATENQPQHF,TGTGCCACCGAGAATCAGCCCCAGCATTTT
.,TRBJ2-2,TRBV12-3/TRBV12-4,few,CASSIQGAGELFF,TGTGCCAGCAGCATACAGGGCGCCGGGGAGCTGTTTTTT
.,TRBJ2-1,TRBV5-1,many,CASSLGSGGHNEQFF,TGCGCCAGCAGCTTGGGGTCCGGAGGCCACAATGAGCAGTTCTTC
.,TRBJ1-5,TRBV7-9,few,CASSLAGANQPQHF,TGTGCCAGCAGCTTAGCAGGGGCCAATCAGCCCCAGCATTTT
.,TRBJ2-1,TRBV5-6,many,CASSISVSSYNEQFF,TGTGCCAGCAGCATTAGCGTCTCCTCCTACAATGAGCAGTTCTTC
.,TRBJ2-1,TRBV4-2,many,CASSQVVVEQFF,TGTGCCAGCAGCCAAGTCGTAGTTGAGCAGTTCTTC
.,TRBJ2-1,TRBV5-6,.,CASSATGYNEQFF,TGTGCCAGCAGCGCGACAGGATACAATGAGCAGTTCTTC